Below, 26 T cell receptor beta chains from the same sample are listed, as sequenced in a study of T cells expressing NK-cell markers. TCRdb derives one entry per CDR3 protein from the 5' RACE reads, leaving out DNA. There are hundreds of thousands of distinct CDR3 sequences in the sample, with roughly 4.2% held by the top ten. Material for sequencing was blood T cells: a sorted CD56 or NKG2C T cell subset, CD4+ or CD8+ T cells, or bulk PBMC T cells (not recorded which). These receptors originate from a woman aged 18 to 75 in good health.

The rearrangement links TRBV30 to TRBJ2-2; with no DNA, the TCRdb D assignment of TRBD2 cannot be verified. Per the germline V gene, CDR1 is GTSNPN and CDR2 is SVGIG (reference sequence). The CDR3 length is 15 residues. CDR3 region: CAWRGAGAVTGELFF.

V gene TRBV5-1 combines with J gene TRBJ2-7; TCRdb selects TRBD2, and the lack of DNA leaves this call unchecked. CDR1 and CDR2 (germline): SGHRS, YFSETQ. This CDR3 has 14 residues. Here the CDR3 reads CASSFTGTRREQYF.

The gene calls are TRBV30 and TRBJ1-2; the TRBD1 assignment by TCRdb is unverifiable without DNA. The CDR3 spans 15 residues. In germline, CDR1 is GTSNPN, CDR2 SVGIG (reference sequence). The CDR3 spells CAWKGTQKVPIGYTF.

V is TRBV7-9 and J is TRBJ2-3. Germline V gene lookup returns CDR1 SEHNR and CDR2 FQNEAQ (reference sequence). The length of the CDR3 is 15 residues. CDR3 sequence: CASSLVLRTTDTQYF.

The V gene is TRBV15, the J gene TRBJ2-7; TCRdb's D call, TRBD2, is unchecked because there is no DNA. There are 13 residues in the CDR3. CDR1 is LNHNV, CDR2 YYDKDF, per germline (reference sequence). The CDR3 protein is CATSRERAYEQYF.

The chain combines TRBV5-1 with TRBJ2-2; TCRdb outputs TRBD1, but without DNA this stays unchecked. Germline values: CDR1 SGHRS, CDR2 YFSETQ. The CDR3 totals 14 residues. The CDR3 reads CASSPQPRDGELFF.

The chain employs TRBV7-3 and TRBJ2-1. CDR3 size: 12 residues. Germline loops: CDR1 SGHTA, CDR2 FQGTGA. The CDR3 loop is CASSFGMGEQFF.

This rearrangement joins TRBV5-1 to TRBJ1-2; with no DNA, the TCRdb D assignment of TRBD1 cannot be verified. The CDR3 runs to 13 residues. The germline V gene has CDR1 SGHRS and CDR2 YFSETQ. CDR3 in amino acids: CASSLDRVQGYTF.

The genes are TRBV12-3 or TRBV12-4 and TRBJ2-1; TCRdb's D call of TRBD2 is untestable without DNA. The CDR3 is 12 amino acids. The CDR3 is CAISSGGDEQFF.

The gene calls are TRBV18 and TRBJ2-7; checking the TCRdb D call of TRBD1 is not possible without DNA. The V gene's germline CDR1 is KGHSH and CDR2 LQKENI. CDR3 length equals 15 residues. CDR3: CASSPPGQGAFEQYF. The full variable domain, rest sourced from reference TRBV18 and TRBJ2-7, is NAGVMQNPRHLVRRRGQEARLRCSPMKGHSHVYWYRQLPEEGLKFMVYLQKENIIDESGMPKERFSAEFPKEGPSILRIQQVVRGDSAAYFCASSPPGQGAFEQYFGPGTRLTVT.

The chain is built from TRBV20-1 and TRBJ2-3; TCRdb lists TRBD1, though no DNA is available to test this call. The CDR3 loop spans 14 amino acids. CDR1 is DFQATT and CDR2 is SNEGSKA in the germline V gene (reference sequence). The CDR3 reads CSARPGTGDITQYF.

The gene calls are TRBV15 and TRBJ1-4; as DNA is missing, the TRBD1 call by TCRdb cannot be tested. The germline gives CDR1 LNHNV, CDR2 YYDKDF (reference sequence). CDR3 length: 14 residues. The CDR3 protein is CATRASPANEKLFF.

The rearrangement joins TRBV29-1 to TRBJ2-1; as DNA is missing, the TRBD2 call by TCRdb cannot be tested. The CDR3 is 12 amino acids. The V gene's germline CDR1 is SQVTM and CDR2 ANQGSEA. CDR3 loop: CSVDGEIDEQFF.

V usage is TRBV7-9 and J usage is TRBJ1-1; without DNA, the TCRdb call of TRBD1 cannot be checked. CDR3 length: 14 amino acids. Per the germline V gene, CDR1 is SEHNR and CDR2 is FQNEAQ (reference sequence). CDR3 region: CASGTEGLNTEAFF. Drawing the rest from reference TRBV7-9 and TRBJ1-1, the complete variable domain is DTGVSQNPRHKITKRGQNVTFRCDPISEHNRLYWYRQTLGQGPEFLTYFQNEAQLEKSRLLSDRFSAERPKGSFSTLEIQRTEQGDSAMYLCASGTEGLNTEAFFGQGTRLTVV.

The chain links TRBV5-1 to TRBJ1-6; TCRdb's assignment of TRBD1 cannot be checked, as there is no DNA. Germline assignment: CDR1 SGHRS and CDR2 YFSETQ. This CDR3 has 14 residues. CDR3 sequence reads: CASSLDGGNSPLHF.

This chain joins TRBV4-3 and TRBJ2-2; TCRdb's assignment of TRBD1 cannot be checked, as there is no DNA. Germline loops: CDR1 LGHNA, CDR2 YSLEER. CDR3 size: 14 residues. CDR3 protein: CASSQEDSTGELFF.

The rearrangement links TRBV5-1 to TRBJ1-1; TCRdb gives TRBD1 as the D gene, but with no DNA this cannot be confirmed. This CDR3 contains 14 residues. Germline V gene data show CDR1 as SGHRS and CDR2 as YFSETQ. CDR3 residues: CASTPWLGNTEAFF.

The gene calls are TRBV5-1 and TRBJ2-5; there is no DNA to check the TCRdb D call of TRBD1. Germline V lookup: CDR1 SGHRS, CDR2 YFSETQ. The CDR3 loop spans 16 amino acids. The CDR3 spells CASSLEGGNSRETQYF.

The V and J genes are TRBV29-1 and TRBJ2-1; the TRBD1 assignment by TCRdb is unverifiable without DNA. Germline CDR1 SQVTM, CDR2 ANQGSEA. The CDR3 is 11 amino acids. The CDR3 is CSVDRGREQFF.

This rearrangement joins TRBV20-1 to TRBJ2-1. There are 14 residues in the CDR3. CDR1 is DFQATT, CDR2 SNEGSKA, per germline (reference sequence). The CDR3 reads CSARDRLANIEQFF.

This rearrangement joins TRBV4-1 to TRBJ1-1. The CDR3 covers 16 residues. Germline lookup yields CDR1 MGHRA and CDR2 YSYEKL. CDR3 region: CASSQARVELNTEAFF.

V usage is TRBV20-1 and J usage is TRBJ1-2; the TCRdb D gene call, TRBD1, has no DNA to confirm it. The CDR3 consists of 14 residues. The germline gives CDR1 DFQATT, CDR2 SNEGSKA (reference sequence). CDR3 protein: CSAKGQQKRSGYTF.

This chain uses TRBV30 with TRBJ1-1. Germline V gene lookup returns CDR1 GTSNPN and CDR2 SVGIG (reference sequence). CDR3 size: 13 residues. CDR3 region: CAWSGDKNTEAFF.

The chain combines TRBV5-1 with TRBJ1-1. Germline V lookup: CDR1 SGHRS, CDR2 YFSETQ. This CDR3 has 17 residues. CDR3 amino acids: CASSLVAGPAVESEAFF.

CDR3 protein: CASSLTPEPTDTQYF. This rearrangement joins TRBV5-1 to TRBJ2-3. The germline gives CDR1 SGHRS, CDR2 YFSETQ. This CDR3 comprises 15 residues. The full variable domain, in which reference TRBV5-1 and TRBJ2-3 provide the parts outside the CDR3, is KAGVTQTPRYLIKTRGQQVTLSCSPISGHRSVSWYQQTPGQGLQFLFEYFSETQRNKGNFPGRFSGRQFSNSRSEMNVSTLELGDSALYLCASSLTPEPTDTQYFGPGTRLTVL.

This rearrangement joins TRBV12-3 or TRBV12-4 to TRBJ2-1; with no DNA, the TCRdb D assignment of TRBD1 cannot be verified. This CDR3 has 12 residues. The CDR3 sequence is CASSPPPDEQFF.